This T cell receptor beta chain stems from a study of vaccination effects on CD4 cells after COVID-19. Across the study: Everyone in the study got two shots of either the BNT162b2 or mRNA-1273 vaccine.

Antigen-specific CD4+ T cells expanded by the ViraFEST assay with viral peptide pools were then sequenced. Culture lasted about 10 days before CD4+ T cell isolation. Vaccine recipients, nucleocapsid antibody negative, had no prior SARS-CoV-2 infection. Trimming took off 3 bases at V and 6 bases at J, with 3 bases between the two ends. The germline CDR1 and CDR2 sequences are MDHEN and SYDVKM. This CDR3 is 11 amino acids long. The assay was immunoSEQ multiplex PCR, and TCRdb's table has in-frame clones only and misses some. Here the sample spans approximately 30,000 clones, 73% being singletons. Comments on this clone: Its target is not known.

The TCR was taken from a human donor who received a COVID-19 vaccine. The sequences come from CD4+ T cells from PBMCs cultured with HCoV-OC43 spike peptides, collected before COVID-19 vaccination. As for subset: HCoV-OC43 spike overlapping peptide pool stimulation. The chain combines TRBV28 with TRBJ1-5; D is unclear. The CDR3 is CASSFGQPQHF. The CDR3 bases are TGTGCCAGCAGTTTCGGTCAGCCCCAGCATTTT.